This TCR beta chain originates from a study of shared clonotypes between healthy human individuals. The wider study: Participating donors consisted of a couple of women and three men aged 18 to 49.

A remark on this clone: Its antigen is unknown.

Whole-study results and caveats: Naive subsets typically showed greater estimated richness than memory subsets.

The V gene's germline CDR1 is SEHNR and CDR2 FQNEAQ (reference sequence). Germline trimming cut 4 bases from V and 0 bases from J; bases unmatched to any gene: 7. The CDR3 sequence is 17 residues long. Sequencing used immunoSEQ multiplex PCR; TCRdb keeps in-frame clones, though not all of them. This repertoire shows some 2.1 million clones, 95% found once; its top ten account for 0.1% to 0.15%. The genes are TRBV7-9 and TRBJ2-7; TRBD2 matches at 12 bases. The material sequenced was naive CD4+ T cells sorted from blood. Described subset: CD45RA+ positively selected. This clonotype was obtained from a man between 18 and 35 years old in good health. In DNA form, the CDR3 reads TGTGCCAGCAGCTCTAGCGGGGGGGCCCTTAGCTCCTACGAGCAGTACTTC. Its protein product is CASSSSGGALSSYEQYF.